The present T cell receptor beta chain was sequenced within a study of T cells in Graves' hyperthyroidism and ophthalmopathy. CDR1 and CDR2 from the germline V gene are MNHNS and SASEGT. The length of the CDR3 is 15 residues. With 5 bases clipped from V and 2 bases from J, the junction kept 8 bases outside the gene matches. Amplification of TCR beta CDR3 regions used RNA as the template. First-round RT-PCR targeting the TCR CDR3 was performed with the HTBI primer set. TCRdb re-derived calls from the multiplex PCR reads in MiXCR, one entry per CDR3 protein. This sample yields about 600,000 distinct CDR3 sequences, of which 13% to 15% are seen a single time; roughly an eighth belongs to the top ten. This clonotype was seen many times.

The rearrangement joins TRBV6-1 to TRBJ2-7; 8 nucleotides line up with TRBD2. The sequenced sample consisted of blood. This receptor was identified in a woman between 50 and 59 years old with Graves' ophthalmopathy. The CDR3 loop reads CASSTTSEGAYEQYF. The CDR3 bases are TGTGCCAGCAGTACGACTAGCGAAGGCGCCTACGAGCAGTACTTC.